Listed below are T cell receptor beta chains from one sample, sequenced in a study of vaccination and CD4 T cells after COVID-19. TCRdb re-called the PCR reads with MiXCR, one entry per CDR3 protein. The sample carries 20,000 to 25,000 distinct CDR3 sequences, approximately 61% recorded once. No cognate antigen is known for these TCRs. Sequencing was carried out using CD4+ T cells from blood, cultured in vitro. The receptors were sampled from a human donor who had recovered from COVID-19. CDR3s include the opening cysteine and the closing phenylalanine or tryptophan. The D gene is left open where the match is weak. Some rows have no size entry. The others give once, few or many, or a class for an expanded clone.

cdr3_aa: CASSTQGKETQYF; cdr3_nt: TGTGCCAGTAGTACTCAGGGTAAAGAGACCCAGTACTTC; clone_size: NA; d_call: NA; j_call: TRBJ2-5; v_call: TRBV19
cdr3_aa: CASSSASIGGHTDTQYF; cdr3_nt: TGTGCCAGCAGCTCGGCGTCCATTGGCGGTCACACAGATACGCAGTATTTT; clone_size: NA; d_call: NA; j_call: TRBJ2-3; v_call: TRBV7-2
cdr3_aa: CASSRTVMAYEQYF; cdr3_nt: TGTGCCAGCAGCAGGACAGTGATGGCCTACGAGCAGTACTTC; clone_size: NA; d_call: NA; j_call: TRBJ2-7; v_call: TRBV5-5
cdr3_aa: CASTGGWENTGELFF; cdr3_nt: TGTGCCAGTACTGGGGGTTGGGAGAACACCGGGGAGCTGTTTTTT; clone_size: NA; d_call: NA; j_call: TRBJ2-2; v_call: TRBV28
cdr3_aa: CASSLALGTGSYEQYF; cdr3_nt: TGTGCCAGCAGTTTAGCGCTTGGGACAGGGTCCTACGAGCAGTACTTC; clone_size: once; d_call: TRBD1; j_call: TRBJ2-7; v_call: TRBV12-3/TRBV12-4
cdr3_aa: CASSYSGSGIYEQYF; cdr3_nt: TGTGCCAGCAGCTATTCTGGTAGCGGGATTTACGAGCAGTACTTC; clone_size: once; d_call: TRBD2; j_call: TRBJ2-7; v_call: TRBV7-2
cdr3_aa: CSAERENTEAFF; cdr3_nt: TGCAGTGCGGAACGGGAGAACACTGAAGCTTTCTTT; clone_size: once; d_call: NA; j_call: TRBJ1-1; v_call: TRBV20-1
cdr3_aa: CASSSHRGNTGELFF; cdr3_nt: TGTGCCAGCAGTTCTCACAGGGGGAACACCGGGGAGCTGTTTTTT; clone_size: few; d_call: TRBD1; j_call: TRBJ2-2; v_call: TRBV6-5
cdr3_aa: CASSADGSRQETQYF; cdr3_nt: TGTGCCAGCAGCGCCGACGGGAGTAGGCAAGAGACCCAGTACTTC; clone_size: NA; d_call: NA; j_call: TRBJ2-5; v_call: TRBV7-9
cdr3_aa: CAWSVGVNSPLHF; cdr3_nt: TGTGCCTGGAGTGTAGGAGTCAATTCACCCCTCCACTTT; clone_size: NA; d_call: NA; j_call: TRBJ1-6; v_call: TRBV30
cdr3_aa: CSARTRGETQYF; cdr3_nt: TGCAGTGCTAGGACTAGAGGAGAGACCCAGTACTTC; clone_size: NA; d_call: NA; j_call: TRBJ2-5; v_call: TRBV20-1
cdr3_aa: CASSEFQGNEQFF; cdr3_nt: TGTGCCAGCAGTGAATTTCAAGGCAATGAGCAGTTCTTC; clone_size: NA; d_call: NA; j_call: TRBJ2-1; v_call: TRBV2
cdr3_aa: CASSPADGLYSNQPQHF; cdr3_nt: TGTGCCAGCAGCCCGGCCGACGGCCTTTATAGCAATCAGCCCCAGCATTTT; clone_size: few; d_call: NA; j_call: TRBJ1-5; v_call: TRBV7-6
cdr3_aa: CSLRGRARETQYF; cdr3_nt: TGCAGCCTGAGGGGGAGGGCCCGTGAGACCCAGTACTTC; clone_size: NA; d_call: NA; j_call: TRBJ2-5; v_call: TRBV29-1
cdr3_aa: CATSKDRGPYEQYF; cdr3_nt: TGTGCCACCAGCAAAGACAGGGGGCCCTACGAGCAGTACTTC; clone_size: NA; d_call: TRBD1; j_call: TRBJ2-7; v_call: TRBV15